The rows below give T cell receptor beta chains drawn from one sample of a study of patients and donors after allogeneic stem cell transplantation. TCRdb independently ran MiXCR on the RT-PCR reads; one entry per CDR3 protein. The sample gives about 150,000 distinct CDR3 sequences, 37% of which show up once; about 50% is in the top ten. The sample taken for sequencing was blood, either unsorted or a sorted T cell fraction (not recorded which). These receptor sequences come from a human donor who was either an allogeneic HSCT recipient or a stem cell or donor lymphocyte infusion donor (not recorded which). It is not recorded whose cells these are; they may come from a transplant donor. CDR3s include the opening cysteine and the closing phenylalanine or tryptophan. The order of the fields is V gene, J gene, clone size, D gene, CDR3 DNA, CDR3 protein. D genes are given only for firm matches. Size is stated for part of the rows, as once, few or many counts, or as a class when the clone is expanded.

V gene: TRBV4-3; J gene: TRBJ2-3; clone size: few; D gene: TRBD2; CDR3 DNA: TGCGCCAGCAGCGGGAGCGGGGACTTCACAGATACGCAGTATTTT; CDR3 protein: CASSGSGDFTDTQYF
V gene: TRBV9; J gene: TRBJ2-5; clone size: .; D gene: TRBD1; CDR3 DNA: TGTGCCAGCAGCCTGACAGGGGAAATAGAGACCCAGTACTTC; CDR3 protein: CASSLTGEIETQYF
V gene: TRBV4-1; J gene: TRBJ2-2; clone size: .; D gene: .; CDR3 DNA: TGCGCCAGCAGGCTTCTCGGGGGGGAGCTGTTTTTT; CDR3 protein: CASRLLGGELFF
V gene: TRBV30; J gene: TRBJ2-7; clone size: .; D gene: TRBD1; CDR3 DNA: TGTGCCTGGAAGGCTCGTTGGTCGGGACAGGGATCCTACGAGCAGTACTTC; CDR3 protein: CAWKARWSGQGSYEQYF
V gene: TRBV7-3; J gene: TRBJ1-1; clone size: few; D gene: TRBD1; CDR3 DNA: TGTGCCAGCAGCTTCGGACAGGGGGCAGCTGAAGCTTTCTTT; CDR3 protein: CASSFGQGAAEAFF
V gene: TRBV7-8; J gene: TRBJ1-6; clone size: few; D gene: .; CDR3 DNA: TGTGCCAGCAGCTTCCAGGGTACACCCCTCCACTTT; CDR3 protein: CASSFQGTPLHF
V gene: TRBV9; J gene: TRBJ2-3; clone size: .; D gene: .; CDR3 DNA: TGTGCCAGCAGCGTAGTATCTGTAGATACGCAGTATTTT; CDR3 protein: CASSVVSVDTQYF
V gene: TRBV15; J gene: TRBJ2-5; clone size: .; D gene: TRBD2; CDR3 DNA: TGTGCCACCAGCGTACGAGGGACTAGCGCGTTACAAGAGACCCAGTACTTC; CDR3 protein: CATSVRGTSALQETQYF
V gene: TRBV4-3; J gene: TRBJ2-5; clone size: .; D gene: .; CDR3 DNA: TGCGCCAGCAGCCAAGGGGCCGATACCTACCAAGAGACCCAGTACTTC; CDR3 protein: CASSQGADTYQETQYF
V gene: TRBV28; J gene: TRBJ2-6; clone size: .; D gene: .; CDR3 DNA: TGTGCCAGCAGTTTATTCGGACAGACCTCTGGGGCCAACGTCCTGACTTTC; CDR3 protein: CASSLFGQTSGANVLTF
V gene: TRBV5-1; J gene: TRBJ1-1; clone size: .; D gene: .; CDR3 DNA: TGCGCCAGCAGCTTGGGGCCACAGAACACTGAAGCTTTCTTT; CDR3 protein: CASSLGPQNTEAFF
V gene: TRBV4-2; J gene: TRBJ2-7; clone size: .; D gene: .; CDR3 DNA: TGTGCCAGCAGCCAAGGCCCTCTATCCTACGAGCAGTACTTC; CDR3 protein: CASSQGPLSYEQYF
V gene: TRBV28; J gene: TRBJ2-1; clone size: .; D gene: .; CDR3 DNA: TGTGCCAGCAGTGCCCGGGGGAGCTCCTACAATGAGCAGTTCTTC; CDR3 protein: CASSARGSSYNEQFF
V gene: TRBV28; J gene: TRBJ1-1; clone size: .; D gene: .; CDR3 DNA: TGTGCCAGCAGTTTCGGGGGACCCTCGAACACTGAAGCTTTCTTT; CDR3 protein: CASSFGGPSNTEAFF
V gene: TRBV28; J gene: TRBJ2-1; clone size: .; D gene: .; CDR3 DNA: TGTGCCAGCAGTGGGTTTGGGCCTGAGGGTCACAATGAGCAGTTCTTC; CDR3 protein: CASSGFGPEGHNEQFF
V gene: TRBV29-1; J gene: TRBJ1-5; clone size: few; D gene: .; CDR3 DNA: TGCAGCGTTCAGGACAGCGATAATCAGCCCCAGCATTTT; CDR3 protein: CSVQDSDNQPQHF
V gene: TRBV15; J gene: TRBJ1-5; clone size: few; D gene: .; CDR3 DNA: TGTGCCACCAGCAGAGGGAGAAATCAGCCCCAGCATTTT; CDR3 protein: CATSRGRNQPQHF
V gene: TRBV6-2/TRBV6-3; J gene: TRBJ1-5; clone size: .; D gene: .; CDR3 DNA: TGTGCCAGCAGCCCTCGCCCCGGTGACGGCAATCAGCCCCAGCATTTT; CDR3 protein: CASSPRPGDGNQPQHF
V gene: TRBV24-1; J gene: TRBJ2-5; clone size: .; D gene: TRBD2; CDR3 DNA: TGTGCCACCAGTGATTTGCTAGCGGGGGGGCATGAGACCCAGTACTTC; CDR3 protein: CATSDLLAGGHETQYF
V gene: TRBV3-1; J gene: TRBJ2-1; clone size: .; D gene: .; CDR3 DNA: TGTGCCAGCAGCCTACCCGGTGCGGACCCCTCCTACAATGAGCAGTTCTTC; CDR3 protein: CASSLPGADPSYNEQFF
V gene: TRBV20-1; J gene: TRBJ1-2; clone size: few; D gene: .; CDR3 DNA: TGCAGTGCCACACAAGGGGGAGATGGCTACACCTTC; CDR3 protein: CSATQGGDGYTF
V gene: TRBV6-2/TRBV6-3; J gene: TRBJ2-4; clone size: .; D gene: .; CDR3 DNA: TGTGCCAGCCAAGGTTTCTCCCGGGCGGACATTCAGTACTTC; CDR3 protein: CASQGFSRADIQYF
V gene: TRBV9; J gene: TRBJ1-1; clone size: .; D gene: TRBD1; CDR3 DNA: TGTGCCAGCAGCCCACCTACAGGGGGTAAGAACACTGAAGCTTTCTTT; CDR3 protein: CASSPPTGGKNTEAFF
V gene: TRBV6-5; J gene: TRBJ2-5; clone size: .; D gene: .; CDR3 DNA: TGTGCCAGCAGTTACCTGGCAGGGGAAGAGACCCAGTACTTC; CDR3 protein: CASSYLAGEETQYF
V gene: TRBV12-3/TRBV12-4; J gene: TRBJ2-5; clone size: few; D gene: .; CDR3 DNA: TGTGCCAGCAGACCTCATGGGAGGGAGACCCAGTACTTC; CDR3 protein: CASRPHGRETQYF
V gene: TRBV6-1; J gene: TRBJ2-3; clone size: .; D gene: .; CDR3 DNA: TGTGCCAGCAGTGGAGGGTACTCAGATACGCAGTATTTT; CDR3 protein: CASSGGYSDTQYF
V gene: TRBV4-3; J gene: TRBJ1-6; clone size: few; D gene: .; CDR3 DNA: TGCGCCAGCAGCTTGACGCTTTATAATTCACCCCTCCACTTT; CDR3 protein: CASSLTLYNSPLHF
V gene: TRBV4-2; J gene: TRBJ2-7; clone size: few; D gene: TRBD2; CDR3 DNA: TGTGCCAGCAGCCCCGGACTAGCGGGGACCTACGAGCAGTACTTC; CDR3 protein: CASSPGLAGTYEQYF
V gene: TRBV10-3; J gene: TRBJ2-2; clone size: .; D gene: .; CDR3 DNA: TGTGCCATCAGTGGAGGGGGGATCGCGGAGCTGTTTTTT; CDR3 protein: CAISGGGIAELFF
V gene: TRBV5-1; J gene: TRBJ2-3; clone size: .; D gene: .; CDR3 DNA: TGCGCCAGCAGCACCGGACTGGAGGGGTCCACAGATACGCAGTATTTT; CDR3 protein: CASSTGLEGSTDTQYF
V gene: TRBV29-1; J gene: TRBJ1-2; clone size: .; D gene: .; CDR3 DNA: TGCGCCAGCACAGGAGGAAACTTCTACTATGGCTACACCTTC; CDR3 protein: CASTGGNFYYGYTF
V gene: TRBV5-6; J gene: TRBJ2-5; clone size: .; D gene: .; CDR3 DNA: TGTGCCAGCAGCCAAGAGTGGGTGCGGGAGACCCAGTACTTC; CDR3 protein: CASSQEWVRETQYF
V gene: TRBV20-1; J gene: TRBJ2-1; clone size: .; D gene: TRBD2; CDR3 DNA: TGCAGTGCCCGTAGCGGGGGGGCCCGGTACAATGAGCAGTTCTTC; CDR3 protein: CSARSGGARYNEQFF
V gene: TRBV20-1; J gene: TRBJ2-3; clone size: .; D gene: .; CDR3 DNA: TGCAGTGCTAGAGATGGCGCCAGCACAGATACGCAGTATTTT; CDR3 protein: CSARDGASTDTQYF
V gene: TRBV9; J gene: TRBJ2-7; clone size: .; D gene: TRBD1; CDR3 DNA: TGTGCAAGCAGCGACACTCAGGGGGCGGTCCCCTACGAGCAGTACTTC; CDR3 protein: CASSDTQGAVPYEQYF
V gene: TRBV29-1; J gene: TRBJ2-1; clone size: .; D gene: TRBD1; CDR3 DNA: TGCAGCGTTGAAGGCAGGGGGCACAATGAGCAGTTCTTC; CDR3 protein: CSVEGRGHNEQFF
V gene: TRBV4-3; J gene: TRBJ1-4; clone size: .; D gene: .; CDR3 DNA: TGCGCCAGCAGCCCCCGGGCCCAGGGGCCAAATGAAAAACTGTTTTTT; CDR3 protein: CASSPRAQGPNEKLFF
V gene: TRBV28; J gene: TRBJ2-7; clone size: .; D gene: .; CDR3 DNA: TGTGCCAGCAGTCCGCCCAGGGTCCGTGAGCAGTACTTC; CDR3 protein: CASSPPRVREQYF
V gene: TRBV5-6; J gene: TRBJ2-1; clone size: .; D gene: .; CDR3 DNA: TGTGCCAGCAGTTTGGACATCGCCTACAATGAGCAGTTCTTC; CDR3 protein: CASSLDIAYNEQFF
V gene: TRBV19; J gene: TRBJ2-1; clone size: .; D gene: TRBD1; CDR3 DNA: TGTGCCAGTACCCCGGGACAGGGACCCTACAATGAGCAGTTCTTC; CDR3 protein: CASTPGQGPYNEQFF
V gene: TRBV5-5; J gene: TRBJ1-4; clone size: .; D gene: .; CDR3 DNA: TGTGCCAGCACCAAAGGAGGGGAGTCGGAGGAAAAACTGTTTTTT; CDR3 protein: CASTKGGESEEKLFF
V gene: TRBV6-2/TRBV6-3; J gene: TRBJ1-6; clone size: .; D gene: TRBD1; CDR3 DNA: TGTGCCAGCGCGTGGGACAGGGGAGCGGATTCACCCCTCCACTTT; CDR3 protein: CASAWDRGADSPLHF
V gene: TRBV12-3/TRBV12-4; J gene: TRBJ2-5; clone size: .; D gene: .; CDR3 DNA: TGTGCCAGCACTCTCTGGGTAGGGGACCAAGAGACCCAGTACTTC; CDR3 protein: CASTLWVGDQETQYF
V gene: TRBV3-1; J gene: TRBJ2-3; clone size: few; D gene: .; CDR3 DNA: TGTGCCAGCAGCCAAGACGTTGCAGATACGCAGTATTTT; CDR3 protein: CASSQDVADTQYF
V gene: TRBV12-3/TRBV12-4; J gene: TRBJ1-4; clone size: .; D gene: .; CDR3 DNA: TGTGCCAGCAGTTTAACTATAACTAATGAAAAACTGTTTTTT; CDR3 protein: CASSLTITNEKLFF
V gene: TRBV5-1; J gene: TRBJ1-2; clone size: .; D gene: .; CDR3 DNA: TGCGCCAGCAGCTCCGAGGCCAGGGGCTATGGCTACACCTTC; CDR3 protein: CASSSEARGYGYTF
V gene: TRBV20-1; J gene: TRBJ1-2; clone size: .; D gene: TRBD1; CDR3 DNA: TGCAGTGCTAGAGCCGCCGGGACAGGGAAGAATGCCAACTATGGCTACACCTTC; CDR3 protein: CSARAAGTGKNANYGYTF